This TCR beta chain was sequenced in a study of cytomegalovirus exposure and HLA in healthy donors. Study results and limitations: The study listed 150 to 200 cytomegalovirus-associated TCR beta chains. Sequences of the TCR beta chain were said to predict the HLA-A and HLA-B alleles of most subjects accurately. CMV serostatus alone was available as immune exposure information. It was assumed in the presence/absence analyses that sequencing depth was roughly uniform across donors.

A note on this clone: Its antigen is not known.

This CDR3 comprises 12 residues. V lost 10 bases to trimming and J lost 1 base, with 11 bases between them. Per the germline V gene, CDR1 is MNHNS and CDR2 is SASEGT. Primers for the PCR totalled 60 Vbeta and 13 Jbeta. Produced via immunoSEQ multiplex PCR; TCRdb's table is partial and in-frame only. Counted here are about 170,000 clones, 84% occurring once; the ten biggest clones make up 0.38%. This clonotype was sampled from a boy younger than 10 in good health and CMV-seronegative. Specimen: PBMCs. This rearrangement joins TRBV6-1 to TRBJ2-7; D possibly corresponds to TRBD1 (5 bases). The DNA for the CDR3 is TGTGCCACCTTCAGGGTTTCCTACGAGCAGTACTTC. Translation gives CATFRVSYEQYF.